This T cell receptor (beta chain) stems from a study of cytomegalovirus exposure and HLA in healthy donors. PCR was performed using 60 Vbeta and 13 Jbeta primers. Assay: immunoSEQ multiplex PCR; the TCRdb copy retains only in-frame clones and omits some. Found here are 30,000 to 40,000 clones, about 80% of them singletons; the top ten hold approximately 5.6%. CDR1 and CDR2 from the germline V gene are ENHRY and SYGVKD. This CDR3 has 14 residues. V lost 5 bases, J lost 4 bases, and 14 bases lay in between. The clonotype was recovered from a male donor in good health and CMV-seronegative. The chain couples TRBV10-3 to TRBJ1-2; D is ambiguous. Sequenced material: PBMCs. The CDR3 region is CAISSAGYSYGYTF. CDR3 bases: TGTGCCATCAGTTCCGCTGGGTACAGCTATGGCTACACCTTC.